This TCR beta chain was retrieved from a study of neoadjuvant anti-PD-1 for oral cavity cancer. Generated by immunoSEQ multiplex PCR, the TCRdb table keeps only in-frame clones and is missing some. There are approximately 74,000 clones in the sample; around 80% occur only once, and over 2.5% lies in the top ten. This sequence originates from a person aged 40 to 85 with oral cavity squamous cell carcinoma. The material sequenced was PBMCs, taken before nivolumab (anti-PD-1) treatment.

CDR3: CASSLGTLPRETQYF. CDR3 DNA: TGTGCCAGCAGCCTTGGGACCCTACCGAGAGAGACCCAGTACTTC. The chain has TRBV14 and TRBJ2-5; D tentatively fits TRBD1 or TRBD2 (5 bases each). Deletions cut 4 bases from V and 4 bases from J, with 16 bases between. The length of the CDR3 is 15 residues. Germline CDR1 and CDR2: SGHDN and FVKESK.